A selection of T cell receptor beta chains follows, all from one sample in a study. TCRdb re-called the RT-PCR reads with MiXCR, one entry per CDR3 protein. The sample carries hundreds of thousands of distinct CDR3 sequences, approximately 15% recorded once. The sample was memory CD4+ T cells from blood. All receptors come from a female donor in good health, serving as a healthy control. Each CDR3 is given with its conserved first and last residue. A D gene is named only where the DNA matches it firmly. Some rows mark clone size as missing; the rest say once, few, many or name a class of expanded clone.

d_gene	abundance	j_gene	v_gene	CDR3aa	CDR3nt
TRBD2	.	TRBJ2-1	TRBV12-3/TRBV12-4	CASSLSFAWTSGVYSYNEQFF	TGTGCCAGCAGTTTAAGTTTCGCGTGGACTAGCGGAGTCTACTCCTACAATGAGCAGTTCTTC
.	few	TRBJ1-1	TRBV7-2	CASSLPWEREAFF	TGTGCCAGCAGCCTACCCTGGGAGCGGGAGGCTTTCTTT
TRBD2	.	TRBJ2-5	TRBV20-1	CSARGSGALQETQYF	TGCAGTGCTAGAGGTAGCGGGGCCCTCCAAGAGACCCAGTACTTC
.	many	TRBJ2-1	TRBV20-1	CSASFHEQFF	TGCAGTGCTAGCTTCCATGAGCAGTTCTTC
.	few	TRBJ2-1	TRBV6-5	CASQSGGGFGNEQFF	TGTGCCAGCCAGTCAGGGGGGGGGTTCGGCAATGAGCAGTTCTTC
TRBD1	few	TRBJ2-6	TRBV9	CASSETTGPSGANVLTF	TGTGCCAGCAGCGAGACGACAGGGCCGTCTGGGGCCAACGTCCTGACTTTC
.	.	TRBJ1-6	TRBV7-3	CASSLQGQDSPLHF	TGTGCCAGCAGCTTACAGGGTCAGGATTCACCCCTCCACTTT
.	.	TRBJ2-5	TRBV10-1	CASSESGNLGSQYF	TGCGCCAGCAGTGAGTCGGGAAACCTGGGGTCCCAGTACTTC
TRBD1	many	TRBJ2-1	TRBV29-1	CSVDDRAEQFF	TGCAGCGTAGACGACAGGGCTGAGCAGTTCTTC
.	.	TRBJ1-2	TRBV9	CASSVRDGEGYGYTF	TGTGCCAGCAGCGTAAGGGACGGGGAAGGCTATGGCTACACCTTC
TRBD2	.	TRBJ2-5	TRBV10-3	CATGAGEETQYF	TGTGCCACCGGAGCGGGAGAAGAGACCCAGTACTTC
TRBD1	few	TRBJ2-7	TRBV5-6	CASSPGQVRSYEQYF	TGTGCCAGCAGCCCCGGACAGGTTCGCTCCTACGAGCAGTACTTC
.	.	TRBJ1-2	TRBV12-3/TRBV12-4	CASSLREGQRGGYTF	TGTGCCAGCAGTTTACGTGAGGGACAACGGGGGGGCTACACCTTC
TRBD1	.	TRBJ1-1	TRBV3-1	CASSHSGQGFTEAFF	TGTGCCAGCAGCCACTCGGGACAGGGGTTCACTGAAGCTTTCTTT
.	.	TRBJ2-1	TRBV7-9	CASSPIPTGTTTYNEQFF	TGTGCCAGCAGCCCCATTCCGACAGGAACAACCACCTACAATGAGCAGTTCTTC
TRBD2	.	TRBJ2-3	TRBV19	CASSVAGGPYTQYF	TGTGCCAGTAGCGTCGCGGGGGGTCCATACACGCAGTATTTT
TRBD1	.	TRBJ1-4	TRBV4-1	CASSQNPGQPTNEKLFF	TGCGCCAGCAGCCAAAACCCGGGACAGCCAACTAATGAAAAACTGTTTTTT
.	many	TRBJ1-2	TRBV4-3	CASSQETGSGYTF	TGCGCCAGCAGCCAGGAAACAGGGTCTGGCTACACCTTC
TRBD1	.	TRBJ2-2	TRBV28	CASSGGGQGTGELFF	TGTGCCAGCAGTGGAGGAGGACAGGGTACCGGGGAGCTGTTTTTT
.	few	TRBJ2-5	TRBV5-4	CASSPGLDKETQYF	TGTGCCAGCAGCCCGGGCCTCGATAAAGAGACCCAGTACTTC
.	few	TRBJ1-2	TRBV5-5	CASSTGWGREDYGYTF	TGTGCCAGCAGCACCGGTTGGGGGCGAGAGGACTATGGCTACACCTTC
.	few	TRBJ2-3	TRBV28	CASSFGASSTDTQYF	TGTGCCAGCAGTTTCGGTGCCTCTAGCACAGATACGCAGTATTTT
.	few	TRBJ1-2	TRBV27	CASRPLAGVGYTF	TGTGCCAGCAGGCCGCTGGCGGGTGTCGGCTACACCTTC
.	.	TRBJ2-1	TRBV27	CASSLSPSAAYNEQFF	TGTGCCAGCAGTTTATCGCCTAGCGCTGCCTACAATGAGCAGTTCTTC
TRBD1	.	TRBJ1-1	TRBV5-6	CASSLVGQGVNTEAFF	TGTGCCAGCAGCTTGGTAGGACAGGGGGTGAACACTGAAGCTTTCTTT
.	.	TRBJ1-3	TRBV7-8	CASSLPSGGSSGNTIYF	TGTGCCAGCAGCTTACCCTCGGGGGGGAGCTCTGGAAACACCATATATTTT
TRBD2	many	TRBJ2-1	TRBV6-5	CASSLELAGVGEQFF	TGTGCCAGCAGTTTAGAACTAGCGGGAGTTGGTGAGCAGTTCTTC
.	many	TRBJ1-1	TRBV5-8	CASSLPEDRPNTEAFF	TGTGCCAGCAGCCTCCCCGAGGACAGACCTAACACTGAAGCTTTCTTT
.	many	TRBJ2-3	TRBV12-3/TRBV12-4	CASSFRVTGTDTQYF	TGTGCCAGCAGTTTCCGAGTTACAGGCACAGATACGCAGTATTTT
.	.	TRBJ1-1	TRBV10-3	CATRPGGEKMNTEAFF	TGTGCCACCAGGCCGGGTGGAGAAAAAATGAACACTGAAGCTTTCTTT
.	few	TRBJ2-2	TRBV6-6	CASSSGYSLTGELFF	TGTGCCAGCAGTTCCGGGTACTCCCTAACCGGGGAGCTGTTTTTT
TRBD1	.	TRBJ1-1	TRBV6-5	CASRETGAGAFF	TGTGCCAGCAGGGAAACAGGGGCCGGAGCTTTCTTT
.	many	TRBJ2-3	TRBV20-1	CSARGILTDTQYF	TGCAGTGCTAGAGGGATATTAACAGATACGCAGTATTTT
.	few	TRBJ2-3	TRBV7-8	CASSLTEFTDTQYF	TGTGCCAGCAGCTTAACGGAATTCACAGATACGCAGTATTTT
.	few	TRBJ2-1	TRBV2	CASKVTNEQFF	TGTGCCAGCAAAGTAACCAATGAGCAGTTCTTC
.	few	TRBJ2-5	TRBV20-1	CSARRLGTRETQYF	TGCAGTGCTAGACGGTTGGGCACTCGAGAGACCCAGTACTTC
.	.	TRBJ2-7	TRBV28	CASSPPTTFIVKYEQYF	TGTGCCAGCAGTCCCCCCACTACGTTCATAGTGAAGTACGAGCAGTACTTC
.	many	TRBJ2-7	TRBV20-1	CSAREGLYSYEQYF	TGCAGTGCTAGGGAGGGGCTCTACTCCTACGAGCAGTACTTC
.	.	TRBJ1-1	TRBV5-1	CASSLSPLMDTEAFF	TGCGCCAGCAGCTTGTCCCCGCTTATGGACACTGAAGCTTTCTTT
.	.	TRBJ2-2	TRBV5-1	CASSLTSPRGELFF	TGCGCCAGCAGCTTGACAAGTCCACGCGGGGAGCTGTTTTTT